This T cell receptor (beta chain) was retrieved from a study of blood T cell repertoires in COVID-19. For the study at large: Material from acute and convalescent COVID-19 was sourced from the United States, Italy and Spain. T cells, B-cell-depleted T cells, or PBMCs provided the cDNA or gDNA that served as material.

V shed 6 bases, J shed 7 bases, and the junction held 4 bases outside the gene matches. The CDR3 consists of 12 residues. Germline V gene data show CDR1 as LNHDA and CDR2 as SQIVND (reference sequence). In the source study's methods: Quantification of nucleated cells was approximated via reference gene primer amplification. Profiled with immunoSEQ multiplex PCR; TCRdb holds only in-frame clones, not every one. V and J calls and clone size are given by that table; D and trimming were obtained from the DNA. Among a few hundred thousand clones listed, approximately 84% were seen once. In its sample, this clone was seen once.

Specimen: peripheral blood. This chain connects TRBV19 to TRBJ1-2; 8 nucleotides align to TRBD1. The sequence was collected from a human donor in a cohort sampled during active COVID-19. CDR3 bases: TGTGCCAGTAGCCACAGGGGGGTTGGCTACACCTTC. This gives the protein CASSHRGVGYTF. Variable domain in full (rest from reference TRBV19 and TRBJ1-2): DGGITQSPKYLFRKEGQNVTLSCEQNLNHDAMYWYRQDPGQGLRLIYYSQIVNDFQKGDIAEGYSVSREKKESFPLTVTSAQKNPTAFYLCASSHRGVGYTFGSGTRLTVV.